The rows below give T cell receptor beta chains drawn from one sample of a study of T-cell memory formation after mild COVID-19. TCRdb reanalysed the 5' RACE reads using MiXCR and keeps one entry per CDR3 protein. The sample lists roughly 310,000 distinct CDR3 sequences, around 15% occurring once. Sequencing was performed on PBMCs or a T cell subset sorted from them (not recorded which). Receptors originate from a man between 18 and 29 years old who had mild COVID-19 (a few samples of this study predate the infection). Cell type and time point are not known. Both conserved end residues are part of each CDR3. D genes are given only for firm matches. The listing skips clone size in some rows; elsewhere it reads once, few, many or a size class.

v_gene	len	d_gene	abundance	j_gene	CDR3nt	CDR3aa
TRBV5-1	17	TRBD1	few	TRBJ2-2	TGCGCCAGCAGCTCCCGACAGGGTTCAGACAACACCGGGGAGCTGTTTTTT	CASSSRQGSDNTGELFF
TRBV24-1	16	TRBD1	-	TRBJ1-5	TGTGCCACCGGGGGACAGGGGATTCTAGGCAATCAGCCCCAGCATTTT	CATGGQGILGNQPQHF
TRBV9	13	-	-	TRBJ1-1	TGTGCCAGCAGCCCAAACGGGGGCACTGAAGCTTTCTTT	CASSPNGGTEAFF
TRBV7-8	16	-	-	TRBJ1-5	TGTGCCAGCAGCTTAGAGCGGGGTTGGGGCAATCAGCCCCAGCATTTT	CASSLERGWGNQPQHF
TRBV15	14	-	-	TRBJ2-5	TGTGCCACCAGCACAACAGCGGACCAAGAGACCCAGTACTTC	CATSTTADQETQYF
TRBV6-5	17	TRBD1	few	TRBJ2-6	TGTGCCAGCAGCTTTTTACAGGGGAACTCTGGGGCCAACGTCCTGACTTTC	CASSFLQGNSGANVLTF
TRBV28	15	-	-	TRBJ2-5	TGTGCCAGCACCGGTAACCGGGCCTCCCAAGAGACCCAGTACTTC	CASTGNRASQETQYF
TRBV12-3/TRBV12-4	16	-	few	TRBJ1-3	TGTGCCAGCAGCCCCCGGGCGGGGACCTCTGGAAACACCATATATTTT	CASSPRAGTSGNTIYF
TRBV12-3/TRBV12-4	14	-	-	TRBJ2-1	TGTGCCAGCAGATCTTCCCCGACCTACAATGAGCAGTTCTTC	CASRSSPTYNEQFF
TRBV4-1	15	-	few	TRBJ1-5	TGCGCCAGCAGCCAAGAAGCGACCTTATTTCGACCCCAGCATTTT	CASSQEATLFRPQHF
TRBV18	16	TRBD2	-	TRBJ2-7	TGTGCCAGCTCACAAACTCCAGGACGGGGGGTATACGAGCAGTACTTC	CASSQTPGRGVYEQYF
TRBV7-2	15	TRBD1	-	TRBJ2-3	TGTGCCAGCAGCCCTTGGACAGGGGGCACAGATACGCAGTATTTT	CASSPWTGGTDTQYF